Presented here are 17 T cell receptor beta chains from one specimen sequenced in a study of T cell changes during pregnancy in multiple sclerosis. Repertoires were generated with immunoSEQ multiplex PCR, while TCRdb's copy carries only in-frame clones and drops some. The sample carries 40,000 to 55,000 clones, approximately 87% recorded once. Sequences were derived from peripheral blood, sampled in the first trimester of pregnancy. The receptor source for this set is a female donor in good health, enrolled as a control in a pregnancy study.

The chain has TRBV6-1 and TRBJ1-2; 7 bases map to TRBD1. Per germline, CDR1 MNHNS and CDR2 SASEGT. The CDR3 runs 15 residues. V gave up 0 bases and J gave up 4 bases; unmatched junction bases: 5. CDR3 DNA sequence: TGTGCCAGCAGTGAAGCAGGGGGCTCGGGCTATGGCTACACCTTC. Its translation: CASSEAGGSGYGYTF.

V is TRBV18 and J is TRBJ2-7, with TRBD2 matching over 7 bases. The CDR3 totals 15 residues. V trimming: 2 bases; J trimming: 2 bases; junction bases outside the gene matches: 6. Germline V CDR1 and CDR2: KGHSH, LQKENI. CDR3 sequence: CASSPNGGGPYEQYF. CDR3 nucleotide sequence: TGTGCCAGCTCACCAAACGGCGGGGGTCCCTACGAGCAGTACTTC.

The rearrangement uses TRBV28 and TRBJ2-2; D is unclear. Germline-derived CDR1 and CDR2 are MDHEN and SYDVKM. V was trimmed by 7 bases and J by 3 bases, leaving 15 bases between them. This CDR3 is 15 amino acids long. CDR3 nucleotides: TGTGCCAGCATACCGTCAGACACCGACACCGGGGAGCTGTTTTTT. Its protein product is CASIPSDTDTGELFF. Combining the CDR3 with reference TRBV28 and TRBJ2-2 gives the whole variable domain DVKVTQSSRYLVKRTGEKVFLECVQDMDHENMFWYRQDPGLGLRLIYFSYDVKMKEKGDIPEGYSVSREKKERFSLILESASTNQTSMYLCASIPSDTDTGELFFGEGSRLTVL.

The V gene is TRBV9, the J gene TRBJ2-2, with 8 nucleotides matching TRBD1. The CDR3 runs 17 residues. With V trimmed by 0 bases and J by 3 bases, 7 bases remained unmatched. Germline V gene data show CDR1 as SGDLS and CDR2 as YYNGEE. The CDR3, as DNA: TGTGCCAGCAGCGTAGCCCCGACAGGGGTGGACACCGGGGAGCTGTTTTTT. It encodes CASSVAPTGVDTGELFF.

The chain employs TRBV28 and TRBJ2-7; 8 bases are shared with TRBD1. The CDR3 sequence is 14 residues long. Germline V gene data show CDR1 as MDHEN and CDR2 as SYDVKM. The V gene end was trimmed by 6 bases and the J gene end by 0 bases; junction bases not matched to a gene: 4. DNA of the CDR3: TGTGCCAGCAGGGAAACAGGGGGCTCCTACGAGCAGTACTTC. Its protein is CASRETGGSYEQYF.

The chain is built from TRBV7-2 and TRBJ2-7; D call uncertain. CDR3 size: 15 residues. V lost 3 bases, J lost 7 bases, and 19 bases lay in between. Looked up from germline, CDR1 is SGHTA and CDR2 is FQGNSA. The CDR3 reads CASSFAPSLAREQYF. The CDR3, as DNA: TGTGCCAGCAGCTTTGCGCCTTCCCTTGCGAGGGAGCAGTACTTC.

The rearrangement uses TRBV5-1 and TRBJ2-7; 9 bases match TRBD1. Per the germline V gene, CDR1 is SGHRS and CDR2 is YFSETQ. This CDR3 comprises 18 residues. V was pared by 4 bases and J by 2 bases, with 16 bases of the junction left unmatched. The CDR3 reads CASSRRLTGGANTYEQYF. CDR3 DNA: TGCGCCAGCAGCAGGAGATTGACAGGGGGAGCTAATACCTACGAGCAGTACTTC.

CDR3 bases: TGTGCCAGCAAGGGGGGGGGAGGGATTAGCACAGATACGCAGTATTTT. Protein sequence: CASKGGGGISTDTQYF. V is TRBV2 and J is TRBJ2-3, with a tentative D call TRBD2 (7 bases). Looked up from germline, CDR1 is SNHLY and CDR2 is FYNNEI. The CDR3 runs 16 residues. Trimming removed 7 bases from V and 0 bases from J, with 17 bases in between.

V usage is TRBV4-3 and J usage is TRBJ1-3; no reliable D call. V was clipped by 4 bases and J by 3 bases, with 13 bases between them. The germline V gene encodes CDR1 LGHNA and CDR2 YSLEER. The CDR3 contains 15 residues. In nucleotides, the CDR3 is TGCGCCAGCAGCCCGAGTTGGGCTGGTGGAAACACCATATATTTT. Its protein is CASSPSWAGGNTIYF.

CDR3: CASSIDLTATYNEQFF. CDR3 DNA sequence: TGTGCCAGTAGTATAGATCTAACAGCAACCTACAATGAGCAGTTCTTC. The V gene is TRBV19, the J gene TRBJ2-1; D remains ambiguous. The ends were cut back, 0 bases at V and 2 bases at J, with 11 bases in the middle. CDR1 is LNHDA and CDR2 is SQIVND in the germline V gene (reference sequence). This CDR3 contains 16 residues.

The gene calls are TRBV6-5 and TRBJ2-5, with 9 bases lining up with TRBD2. Germline values: CDR1 MNHEY, CDR2 SVGAGI. The CDR3 is 15 residues long. Losses at the gene ends were 0 bases for V and 2 bases for J; bases not matched to a gene: 1. CDR3: CASSYSTSGQETQYF. Here the CDR3 DNA reads TGTGCCAGCAGTTACTCGACTAGCGGACAAGAGACCCAGTACTTC.

The gene calls are TRBV4-1 and TRBJ2-5; a weak D match, TRBD2 (6 bases). The DNA end is more similar to TRBJ2-7, so the J call may be wrong. Germline loops: CDR1 MGHRA, CDR2 YSYEKL. The CDR3 runs to 16 residues. CDR3 protein: CASSQALPTRGAEQYF. DNA of the CDR3: TGCGCCAGCAGCCAAGCCCTCCCGACTAGAGGTGCCGAGCAGTACTTC.

This chain connects TRBV27 to TRBJ2-1; perhaps TRBD2 as D (5 bases). The length of the CDR3 is 14 residues. Trimming pared 10 bases from V and 7 bases from J, leaving 20 bases between. Per the germline V gene, CDR1 is MNHEY and CDR2 is SMNVEV (reference sequence). CDR3 nucleotides: TGTGCCACCAAAACCACGGACTCACGGAATGAGCAGTTCTTC. It encodes CATKTTDSRNEQFF.

This clone has more than one count but fewer than ten. The rearrangement uses TRBV7-3 and TRBJ1-2; 8 bases match TRBD1. The V and J ends lost 4 bases and 4 bases, in that order; junction bases with no gene match: 2. The length of the CDR3 is 13 residues. In germline, CDR1 is SGHTA, CDR2 FQGTGA. The DNA for the CDR3 is TGTGCCAGCAGCTCAACAGGGGGCTATGGCTACACCTTC. The encoded protein is CASSSTGGYGYTF.

The genes are TRBV28 and TRBJ1-5, with D uncertain. CDR3 length: 16 amino acids. Trimming removed 4 bases from V and 0 bases from J, with 13 bases in between. The germline CDR1 and CDR2 sequences are MDHEN and SYDVKM. CDR3 in amino acids: CASSSSGTYSNQPQHF. The DNA of the CDR3 is TGTGCCAGCAGTTCGTCGGGAACTTATAGCAATCAGCCCCAGCATTTT.

This chain connects TRBV14 to TRBJ2-7; D unclear. CDR3 length equals 12 residues. CDR1 is SGHDN and CDR2 is FVKESK in the germline V gene. V dropped 1 base and J dropped 12 bases, with 13 bases sitting between them. The CDR3 here is CASSQGTISRYF. The CDR3 bases are TGTGCCAGCAGCCAAGGAACGATATCTAGGTACTTC.

This clone was counted once. The gene calls are TRBV5-6 and TRBJ2-7; TRBD1 matches at 7 bases. CDR3 size: 13 residues. V shed 10 bases and J 7 bases; nucleotides not matched to a gene: 14. Germline assignment: CDR1 SGHDT and CDR2 YYEEEE. In DNA form, the CDR3 reads TGTGCCGGGAACCGACAGGGAAGGAGAGAGCAGTACTTC. It codes for CAGNRQGRREQYF.